The rows below give T cell receptor beta chains drawn from one sample of a study of blood T cell repertoires in COVID-19. Here immunoSEQ multiplex PCR was the method, and the copy in TCRdb shows in-frame clones only, minus some. This sample has about 210,000 clones, with approximately 91% found just once. The sequenced material came from peripheral blood. Receptors originate from a woman in her 40s with acute or convalescent COVID-19. The CDR3 runs from the conserved cysteine through the conserved F or W. Each record gives: clone size, D gene, V gene, J gene, CDR3 length, CDR3 DNA, CDR3 protein. A D gene is named only where the DNA matches it firmly. Expanded clones are given a class, and other clones once, few, many or no size at all.

.	.	TRBV11-2	TRBJ1-1	16	TGTGCCAGCAGCCGCGGACAGCGCCCGTCCATCACTGAAGCTTTCTTT	CASSRGQRPSITEAFF
.	.	TRBV2	TRBJ1-1	13	TGTGCCAGCAGTGACAGGGGATCCACTGAAGCTTTCTTT	CASSDRGSTEAFF
.	TRBD1	TRBV19	TRBJ1-2	13	TGTGCCAGTGCCTCCGGACAGGGCGGTGGCTACACCTTC	CASASGQGGGYTF
.	.	TRBV6-6	TRBJ1-1	11	TGTGCCAGCAGTTATAGACAGAAAGCTTTCTTT	CASSYRQKAFF
.	.	TRBV6-5	TRBJ1-2	15	TGTGCCAGCACTGCCCGGGCAGGGAGGTACTATGGCTACACCTTC	CASTARAGRYYGYTF
.	.	TRBV19	TRBJ1-1	14	TGTGCCAGTATAGGGAACAGGCTGAACACTGAAGCTTTCTTT	CASIGNRLNTEAFF
.	TRBD2	TRBV2	TRBJ2-5	17	TGTGCCAGCAGTCGTAACCCTAGCGGGGGGGCTTTGGAGACCCAGTACTTC	CASSRNPSGGALETQYF
.	.	TRBV9	TRBJ2-1	14	TGTGCCAGCTGCCCTACCGGGGCCTACAATGAGCAGTTCTTC	CASCPTGAYNEQFF
.	TRBD2	TRBV2	TRBJ2-5	16	TGTGCCAGCAGTGATGCACTAGCGGGGGGCCAAGAGACCCAGTACTTC	CASSDALAGGQETQYF
.	.	TRBV7-2	TRBJ1-2	16	TGTGCCAGCAGCCCCCAGGGCGGGGGGGGGAACTATGGCTACACCTTC	CASSPQGGGGNYGYTF
.	.	TRBV9	TRBJ1-2	18	TGTGCCAGCAGCCCCGTTGAGAGGATCCGGGAGGTTAACTATGGCTACACCTTC	CASSPVERIREVNYGYTF
.	.	TRBV5-6	TRBJ1-1	14	TGTGCCAGCAGCTACCTGGACAGACAACGGGTGGCTTTCTTT	CASSYLDRQRVAFF
.	TRBD2	TRBV29-1	TRBJ2-1	14	TGCAGCGTCACCCGACTAGCGGGGCGCAATGAGCAGTTCTTC	CSVTRLAGRNEQFF
.	TRBD1	TRBV27	TRBJ1-2	13	TGTGCCAGCAGCCCGACAGGGGACTATGGCTACACCTTC	CASSPTGDYGYTF
.	.	TRBV24-1	TRBJ2-5	15	TGTGCCACCAGTGATTCCCCCTCTAGCGTCAAGACCCAGTACTTC	CATSDSPSSVKTQYF
.	.	TRBV7-9	TRBJ2-5	15	TGTGCCAGCAGCTTCCAAACCGTCCAGGGGGAGACCCAGTACTTC	CASSFQTVQGETQYF
.	.	TRBV5-4	TRBJ2-1	16	TGTGCCAGCAGCTTTGGCGGGGGCGCGTCTTACAATGAGCAGTTCTTC	CASSFGGGASYNEQFF
.	TRBD1	TRBV5-6	TRBJ1-2	17	TGTGCCAGCAGCACCGGGACAGGGGGCGCCCTGGACTATGGCTACACCTTC	CASSTGTGGALDYGYTF
once	.	TRBV19	TRBJ1-5	15	TGTGCCAGTAGTCTTCGGGACAACCCCAATCAGCCCCAGCATTTT	CASSLRDNPNQPQHF
.	.	TRBV3-1/TRBV3-2	TRBJ1-6	13	TGTGCCAGCAGCCCCACACGTAATTCACCCCTCCACTTT	CASSPTRNSPLHF
.	.	TRBV6-5	TRBJ1-5	15	TGTGCCAGCAGCGCTGCGTCAGGGGCTTTTCAGCCCCAGCATTTT	CASSAASGAFQPQHF
many	.	TRBV2	TRBJ2-6	14	TGTGCCAGACAGGGTGCCTCTGGGGCCAACGTCCTGACTTTC	CARQGASGANVLTF
.	.	TRBV6-5	TRBJ2-2	14	TGTGCCAGCAGTTACGACAGTGGCACCGGGGAGCTGTTTTTT	CASSYDSGTGELFF
.	TRBD1	TRBV7-6	TRBJ1-2	15	TGTGCCAGCAGCACCGGGACAGGGATTGACTATGGCTACACCTTC	CASSTGTGIDYGYTF
few	.	TRBV6-5	TRBJ1-1	13	TGTGCCAGCAGTACCCGGGGGGTACCTGAAGCTTTCTTT	CASSTRGVPEAFF
once	.	TRBV5-6	TRBJ1-2	15	TGTGCCAGCAGTTTTCAGTGGACAGCGGGGGATGGCTACACCTTC	CASSFQWTAGDGYTF
once	.	TRBV5-1	TRBJ1-3	16	TGCGCCAGCAGCGGGGGGTTAACCCCCTCTGGAAACACCATATATTTT	CASSGGLTPSGNTIYF
.	.	TRBV4-2	TRBJ1-2	14	TGTGCCAGCAGCCAAGATCGGGCAGGGGACGGCTACACCTTC	CASSQDRAGDGYTF
once	TRBD1	TRBV5-8	TRBJ1-1	16	TGTGCCAGCAGCTTGGGTTTCGACAGGGGGCTAACTGAAGCTTTCTTT	CASSLGFDRGLTEAFF
.	TRBD2	TRBV11-2	TRBJ2-1	16	TGTGCCAGCAGCTTAGCCCCGGGACTAGCGGGGGGGGAGCAGTTCTTC	CASSLAPGLAGGEQFF
.	.	TRBV11-2	TRBJ1-2	13	TGTGCCAGCAGTTACTCAGGAAGCTATGGCTACACCTTC	CASSYSGSYGYTF
.	.	TRBV4-1	TRBJ1-4	15	TGCGCCAGCAGCCCCCCTCAGGGCTCTCATGAAAAACTGTTTTTT	CASSPPQGSHEKLFF
.	TRBD1	TRBV27	TRBJ2-1	15	TGTGCCAGCAGTTTAGGGACAGGGGGCTACAATGAGCAGTTCTTC	CASSLGTGGYNEQFF
.	.	TRBV3-1/TRBV3-2	TRBJ1-2	17	TGTGCCAGCAGCCAAGAGAGTCTTACGGCACTAAACTATGGCTACACCTTC	CASSQESLTALNYGYTF
.	.	TRBV20-1	TRBJ1-1	16	TGCAGTGCTAGTTTGGGGGGTCCGCCGAGCAACACTGAAGCTTTCTTT	CSASLGGPPSNTEAFF
.	.	TRBV3-1/TRBV3-2	TRBJ1-1	15	TGTGCCAGCAGCCAAGAACCCGGGAGGGACACTGAAGCTTTCTTT	CASSQEPGRDTEAFF
.	TRBD1	TRBV5-6	TRBJ1-2	16	TGTGCCAGCAGCTACGGACAGGGGGCCGTGAGCTATGGCTACACCTTC	CASSYGQGAVSYGYTF
.	.	TRBV29-1	TRBJ1-2	13	TGCAGCGTTGAAAACAGGGCGCTCTATGGCTACACCTTC	CSVENRALYGYTF
.	TRBD2	TRBV3-1/TRBV3-2	TRBJ2-5	15	TGTGCCAGCAGCCCAGCCACTAGCGGACAAGAGACCCAGTACTTC	CASSPATSGQETQYF
.	.	TRBV4-1	TRBJ1-2	16	TGCGCCAGCAGCCATGCTAGAGGAGCCCCCGACGGTGGCTACACCTTC	CASSHARGAPDGGYTF
.	.	TRBV5-6	TRBJ1-4	15	TGTGCCAGCAGCTCACCCGGGACATCAGGTGAAAAACTGTTTTTT	CASSSPGTSGEKLFF
.	.	TRBV5-1	TRBJ2-3	14	TGCGCCAGCAGTCGGGACTTAAGCACAGATACGCAGTATTTT	CASSRDLSTDTQYF
.	.	TRBV19	TRBJ1-2	15	TGTGCCAGTAGCGATCTGAGCGGAGCTAACTATGGCTACACCTTC	CASSDLSGANYGYTF
.	TRBD1	TRBV25-1	TRBJ1-6	16	TGTGCCAGCAGTGAATATTGGTCTTTGGGACAGGGGCCCCTCCACTTT	CASSEYWSLGQGPLHF